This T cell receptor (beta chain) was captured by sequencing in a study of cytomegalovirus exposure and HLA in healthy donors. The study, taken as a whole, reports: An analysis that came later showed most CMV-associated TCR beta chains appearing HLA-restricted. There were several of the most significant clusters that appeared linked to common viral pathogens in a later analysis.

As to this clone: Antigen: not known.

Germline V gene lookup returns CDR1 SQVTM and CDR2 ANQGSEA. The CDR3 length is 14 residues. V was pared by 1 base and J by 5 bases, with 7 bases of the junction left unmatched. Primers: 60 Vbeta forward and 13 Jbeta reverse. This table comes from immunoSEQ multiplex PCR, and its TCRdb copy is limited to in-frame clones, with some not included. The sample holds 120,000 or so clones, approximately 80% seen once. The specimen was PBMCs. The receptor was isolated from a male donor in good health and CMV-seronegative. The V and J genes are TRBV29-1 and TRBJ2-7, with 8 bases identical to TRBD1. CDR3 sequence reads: CSVEVSDRGDEQYF. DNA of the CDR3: TGCAGCGTTGAAGTTTCTGACAGGGGAGACGAGCAGTACTTC.